The clone carrying this T cell receptor beta chain showed up just a few times. PCR involved 60 Vbeta and 13 Jbeta primers. Sequencing used immunoSEQ multiplex PCR; TCRdb keeps in-frame clones, though not all of them. The table lists roughly 100,000 clones, 70% to 80% of them singletons. The sample originates from a study of cytomegalovirus exposure and HLA in healthy donors. Study information: Early release data held 80 million to 100 million unique TCRs from HLA-typed donors.

Sequenced: PBMCs. The sequence came from a male donor in good health and CMV-seropositive.

CDR3: CASSYSAMEETFF. The DNA for the CDR3 is TGTGCCAGCAGTTACTCGGCAATGGAGGAGACTTTCTTT. The genes are TRBV6-5 and TRBJ1-1; D gene uncertain. Germline CDR1 reads MNHEY; CDR2 reads SVGAGI. V was pared by 0 bases and J by 12 bases, with 14 bases between. This CDR3 comprises 13 residues.